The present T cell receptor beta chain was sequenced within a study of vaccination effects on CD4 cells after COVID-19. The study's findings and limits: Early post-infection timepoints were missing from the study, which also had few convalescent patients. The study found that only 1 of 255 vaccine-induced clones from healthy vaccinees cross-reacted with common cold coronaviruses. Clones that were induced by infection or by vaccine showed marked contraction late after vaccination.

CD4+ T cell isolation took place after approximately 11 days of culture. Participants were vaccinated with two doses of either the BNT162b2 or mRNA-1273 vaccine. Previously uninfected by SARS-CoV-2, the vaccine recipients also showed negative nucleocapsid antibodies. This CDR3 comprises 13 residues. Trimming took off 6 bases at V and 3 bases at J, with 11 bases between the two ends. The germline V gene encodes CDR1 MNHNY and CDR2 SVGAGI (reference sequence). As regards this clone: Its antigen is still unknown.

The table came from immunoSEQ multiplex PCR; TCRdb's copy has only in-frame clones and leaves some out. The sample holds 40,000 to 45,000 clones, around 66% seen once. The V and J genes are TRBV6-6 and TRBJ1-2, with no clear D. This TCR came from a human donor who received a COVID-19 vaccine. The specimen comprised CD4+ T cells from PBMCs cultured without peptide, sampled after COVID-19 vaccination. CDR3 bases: TGTGCCAGCAGCCAAGATGGGGACTATGGCTACACCTTC. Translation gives CASSQDGDYGYTF.